This T cell receptor (beta chain) was sequenced in a study of identical twins listed by TCRdb under 2016. Regarding the research as a whole: To test whether fetal clonotypes persist, the study used deep sequencing on TCR alpha and beta repertoires from monozygotic twins, unrelated adults of various ages, and cord blood. To rule out contamination, the twin experiments were replicated at different times with different library preparation protocols. The paper's findings and limits, for the study overall: Out-of-frame TCR alpha sharing in monozygotic twins was systematically underestimated by recombination models, whereas sharing between unrelated individuals was in agreement with the recombination models. A weaker excess of twin sharing was found in beta out-of-frame sequences because the signal-to-noise ratio was lowered by fewer shared sequences. Conclusions relied on cross-sectional statistical analysis, since the same donors could not be followed over many years. Out-of-frame TCR alpha sequences shared between twins showed an excess of low generation-probability sequences compared with coincidental sharing between unrelated individuals. Zero-insertion analyses could be partly confounded by invariant T cells such as MAIT and iNKT, although diverse VJ usage argued against such confounding for most clonotypes. Fewer insertions were carried by abundant cord blood beta clonotypes; a weaker similar trend was observed in young adult naive repertoires, while no such trend was observed in memory repertoires.

This clonotype has just a few counts. This receptor's antigen is unknown. One base away there is no much larger clone; base qualities are not given. Reading the germline V gene gives CDR1 MGHRA and CDR2 YSYEKL. Deletion took 2 bases off V and 5 bases off J, with a span of 18 bases between the germline ends. Inclusive of the bounding cysteine and phenylalanine, the CDR3 is 16 residues long. Kept here is only the CDR3 DNA, which spans 48 bases and is read in frame from base 1. Library method: 5' RACE. Sequencing took place on an Illumina HiSeq 2000. A universal primer binding site was added through template switching, and the final cDNA carried a unique molecular identifier so that TCR cDNA molecules could be counted accurately. Specific primers in the conserved constant-segment region were used to synthesize first-strand cDNA for TCR alpha and beta chains. To control for contamination, every cDNA library carried two barcodes: a SMART-Mk sample barcode plus Illumina barcodes. TruSeq adapter sequences and Illumina sample barcodes were added in two successive PCR steps. The TCR alpha and beta cDNA libraries were sequenced on the Illumina HiSeq platform using custom primers. As for the authors' bioinformatics: Raw reads were processed with MiGEC to extract unique molecular identifiers, and MiXCR was used to determine CDR3 positions. For each individual, recombination models were inferred using an EM algorithm with the repgenHMM and IGoR tools. The tcR package in R was used for shared clonotype analysis, with sharing normalized by the product of cloneset sizes. To study raw recombination without the effects of thymic and clonal selection, out-of-frame nonproductive sequences were analyzed. Using fastp trimming at Q25 and MiXCR clonotype assembly, TCRdb reanalyzed the public sequencing data and kept in-frame beta chains. Merged by CDR3 protein, the rows form single entries marked with the most common genes and DNA. TCRdb, not the original authors, processed these V and J calls. The sample table records 700,000 to 950,000 distinct CDR3 sequences; approximately 13% of these occur just once. The top ten constitute around 1.6% of the sample.

Every donor was a healthy Caucasian. Three pairs of female monozygotic twins, all aged roughly 18 to 29 years, made up the twin cohort. Peripheral blood mononuclear cells were used as the source from which RNA for TCR libraries was isolated. The sample was also linked to a second study, of yellow fever vaccine responses in identical twins. The second investigation adds: According to the authors, the vaccine-induced T cell response in identical twins seemed to be partly convergent and partly specific to each individual. The study precisely tracked vaccine-responding T cell clones in identical twins.

The receptor comes from a woman aged 18 to 35 in good health. In this chain, TRBV4-1 is recombined with TRBJ2-5; matching of 5 bases hints at TRBD1 as the D gene. Sequenced: PBMCs. The CDR3 region has the sequence CASSQNDSPVVETQYF. Read as DNA, the sequence is TGCGCCAGCAGCCAAAACGACAGCCCTGTGGTGGAGACCCAGTACTTC.